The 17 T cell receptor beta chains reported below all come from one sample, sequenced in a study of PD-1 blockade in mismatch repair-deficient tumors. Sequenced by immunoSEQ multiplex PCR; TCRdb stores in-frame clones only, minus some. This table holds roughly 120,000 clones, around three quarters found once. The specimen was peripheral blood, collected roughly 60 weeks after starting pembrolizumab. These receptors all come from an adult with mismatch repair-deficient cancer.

CDR3 nucleotide sequence: TGTGCCAGCAGCGCTGAAGCCGGGACTAGCGGGAACAATGAGCAGTTCTTC. This translates into CASSAEAGTSGNNEQFF. The chain recombines TRBV9 with TRBJ2-1, with 13 bases lining up with TRBD2. This CDR3 has 17 amino acids. Trimming took 3 bases from V and 5 from J; bases not matched to a gene: 8. Germline V gene lookup returns CDR1 SGDLS and CDR2 YYNGEE.

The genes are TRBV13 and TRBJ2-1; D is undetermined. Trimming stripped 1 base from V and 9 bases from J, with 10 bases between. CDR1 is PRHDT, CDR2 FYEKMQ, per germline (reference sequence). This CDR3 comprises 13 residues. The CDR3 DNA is TGTGCCAGCAGCTTAGCGGTCTACCCTGAGCAGTTCTTC. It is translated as CASSLAVYPEQFF. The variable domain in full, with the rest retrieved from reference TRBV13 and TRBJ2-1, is AAGVIQSPRHLIKEKRETATLKCYPIPRHDTVYWYQQGPGQDPQFLISFYEKMQSDKGSIPDRFSAQQFSDYHSELNMSSLELGDSALYFCASSLAVYPEQFFGPGTRLTVL.

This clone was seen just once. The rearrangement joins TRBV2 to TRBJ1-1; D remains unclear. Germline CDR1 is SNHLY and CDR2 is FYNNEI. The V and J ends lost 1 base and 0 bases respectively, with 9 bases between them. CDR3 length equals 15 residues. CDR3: CASSEGRVMNTEAFF. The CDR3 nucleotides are TGTGCCAGCAGTGAAGGCCGGGTTATGAACACTGAAGCTTTCTTT.

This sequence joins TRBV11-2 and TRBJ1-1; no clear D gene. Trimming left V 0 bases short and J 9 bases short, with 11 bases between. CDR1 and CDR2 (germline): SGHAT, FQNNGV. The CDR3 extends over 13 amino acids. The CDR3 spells CASSLDGQLKAFF. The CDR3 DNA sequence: TGTGCCAGCAGCTTAGATGGGCAGCTAAAAGCTTTCTTT.

DNA of the CDR3: TGTGCCAGCAGTTTACAAGCGGGAGGTACTAGCACAGATACGCAGTATTTT. Protein: CASSLQAGGTSTDTQYF. The gene calls are TRBV28 and TRBJ2-3, with 9 positions matching TRBD2. The CDR3 is 17 amino acids. V lost 2 bases and J lost 0; bases outside the gene matches: 6. Germline assignment: CDR1 MDHEN and CDR2 SYDVKM.

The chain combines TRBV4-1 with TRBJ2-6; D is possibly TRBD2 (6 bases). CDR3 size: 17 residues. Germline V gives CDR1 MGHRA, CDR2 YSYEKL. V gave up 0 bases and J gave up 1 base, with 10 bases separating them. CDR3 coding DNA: TGCGCCAGCAGCCAAGATAAGGAGGGATCTGGGGCCAACGTCCTGACTTTC. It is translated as CASSQDKEGSGANVLTF.

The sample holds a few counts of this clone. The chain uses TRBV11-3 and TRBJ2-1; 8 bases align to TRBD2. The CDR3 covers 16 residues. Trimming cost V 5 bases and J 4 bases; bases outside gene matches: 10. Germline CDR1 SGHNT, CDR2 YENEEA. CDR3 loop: CASSRGGGEPYNEQFF. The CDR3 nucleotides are TGTGCCAGCAGCCGGGGGGGCGGGGAGCCTTACAATGAGCAGTTCTTC.

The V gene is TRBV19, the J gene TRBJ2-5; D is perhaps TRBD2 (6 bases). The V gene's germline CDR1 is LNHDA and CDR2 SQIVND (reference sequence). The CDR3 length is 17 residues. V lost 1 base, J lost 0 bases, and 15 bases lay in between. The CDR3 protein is CASSIGGKAGNQETQYF. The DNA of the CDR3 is TGTGCCAGTAGTATAGGCGGAAAAGCGGGTAACCAAGAGACCCAGTACTTC.

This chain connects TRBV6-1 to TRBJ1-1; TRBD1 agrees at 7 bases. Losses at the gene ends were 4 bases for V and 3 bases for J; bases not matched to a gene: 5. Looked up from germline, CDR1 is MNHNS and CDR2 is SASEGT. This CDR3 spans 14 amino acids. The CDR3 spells CASSVLQGYTEAFF. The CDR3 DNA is TGTGCCAGCAGTGTACTACAGGGGTACACTGAAGCTTTCTTT.

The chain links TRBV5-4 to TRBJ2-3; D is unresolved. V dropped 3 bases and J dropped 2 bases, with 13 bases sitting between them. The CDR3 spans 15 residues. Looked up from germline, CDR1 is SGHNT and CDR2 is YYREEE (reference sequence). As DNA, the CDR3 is TGTGCCAGCAGCTCAAGCCTTTCTTTCACAGATACGCAGTATTTT. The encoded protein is CASSSSLSFTDTQYF.

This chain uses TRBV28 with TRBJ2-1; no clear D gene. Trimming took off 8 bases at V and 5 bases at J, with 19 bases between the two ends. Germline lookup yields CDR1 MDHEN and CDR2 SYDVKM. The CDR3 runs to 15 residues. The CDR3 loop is CASGRQTILNNEQFF. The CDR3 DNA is TGTGCCAGCGGTAGACAAACAATACTAAACAATGAGCAGTTCTTC.

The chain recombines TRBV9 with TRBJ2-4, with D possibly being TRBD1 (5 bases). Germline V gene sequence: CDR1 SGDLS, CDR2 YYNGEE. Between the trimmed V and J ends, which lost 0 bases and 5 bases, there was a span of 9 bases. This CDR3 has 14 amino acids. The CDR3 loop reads CASSVGQGQNIQYF. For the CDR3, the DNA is TGTGCCAGCAGCGTAGGCCAGGGTCAAAACATTCAGTACTTC.

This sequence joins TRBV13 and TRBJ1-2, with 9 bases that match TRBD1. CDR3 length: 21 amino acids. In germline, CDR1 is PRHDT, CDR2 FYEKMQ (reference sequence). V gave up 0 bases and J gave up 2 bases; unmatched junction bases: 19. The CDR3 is CASSLGFSGFSRQGENYGYTF. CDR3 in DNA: TGTGCCAGCAGCTTAGGTTTTTCTGGGTTCTCGAGACAGGGGGAGAACTATGGCTACACCTTC.

CDR3 loop: CASSVKSGELFF. The CDR3 DNA reads as TGTGCCAGCAGCGTAAAGAGCGGGGAGCTGTTTTTT. This chain connects TRBV9 to TRBJ2-2, with D uncertain. Trimming pared 1 base from V and 7 bases from J, leaving 5 bases between. From germline, CDR1 is SGDLS and CDR2 YYNGEE. The CDR3 spans 12 residues. Filled out from reference TRBV9 and TRBJ2-2, the complete variable domain reads DSGVTQTPKHLITATGQRVTLRCSPRSGDLSVYWYQQSLDQGLQFLIQYYNGEERAKGNILERFSAQQFPDLHSELNLSSLELGDSALYFCASSVKSGELFFGEGSRLTVL.

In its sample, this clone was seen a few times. CDR3 nucleotides: TGCGCCAGCAGCCAAGTCACAGGGGTGTCCGAGCAGTACTTC. Protein product: CASSQVTGVSEQYF. The chain combines TRBV4-1 with TRBJ2-7; 7 nucleotides agree with TRBD1. The germline gives CDR1 MGHRA, CDR2 YSYEKL. The ends lost 1 base at V and 6 bases at J; junction bases unmatched: 6. There are 14 residues in the CDR3.

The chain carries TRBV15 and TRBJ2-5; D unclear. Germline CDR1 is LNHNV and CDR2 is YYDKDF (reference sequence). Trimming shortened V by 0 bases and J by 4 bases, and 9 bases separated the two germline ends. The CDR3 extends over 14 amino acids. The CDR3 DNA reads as TGTGCCACCAGCAGAGATCACAGTGGAGAGACCCAGTACTTC. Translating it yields CATSRDHSGETQYF.

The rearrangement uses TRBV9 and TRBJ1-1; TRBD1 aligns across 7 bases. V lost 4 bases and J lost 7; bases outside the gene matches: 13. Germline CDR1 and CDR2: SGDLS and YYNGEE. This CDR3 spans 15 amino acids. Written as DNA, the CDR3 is TGTGCCAGCAGCTTACTGACAGGGCAAATGGGTGAAGCTTTCTTT. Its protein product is CASSLLTGQMGEAFF.